This passage covers 11 T cell receptor beta chains from one sample sequenced in a study of T-cell reconstitution after alpha-beta-depleted transplantation in children. The TCRbeta library was prepared with unique molecular identifiers. Using its own MiXCR run on the PCR reads, TCRdb lists one record per CDR3 protein. This sample yields some 200,000 distinct CDR3 sequences, of which about 8.7% are seen a single time; 35% belongs to the top ten. This material consisted of PBMCs, mostly from graft donor cells, taken 360 days after TCRalphabeta/CD19-depleted stem cell transplant. The receptors derive from a male patient aged 2 to 9 who had a stem cell transplant for acute myeloid leukemia, so the T cells may come from the graft donor.

This clonotype was counted at least ten times. The chain is built from TRBV7-6 and TRBJ2-1, with 9 positions matching TRBD2. The CDR3 sequence is 15 residues long. V trimming: 4 bases; J trimming: 7 bases; junction bases outside the gene matches: 8. Germline CDR1 SGHVS, CDR2 FNYEAQ. CDR3 DNA: TGTGCCAGCAGCTCACACTTAGCGGGGGTAAATGAGCAGTTCTTC. Translated: CASSSHLAGVNEQFF.

This sequence joins TRBV7-6 and TRBJ2-7; D gene uncertain. V was pared by 5 bases and J by 4 bases, with 15 bases between. The CDR3 runs 14 residues. From germline, CDR1 is SGHVS and CDR2 FNYEAQ. CDR3 nucleotide sequence: TGTGCCAGCAGCAGGACCTTCGATCAATACGAGCAGTACTTC. Amino acids: CASSRTFDQYEQYF. The full variable domain, in which reference TRBV7-6 and TRBJ2-7 provide the parts outside the CDR3, is GAGVSQSPRYKVTKRGQDVALRCDPISGHVSLYWYRQALGQGPEFLTYFNYEAQQDKSGLPNDRFSAERPEGSISTLTIQRTEQRDSAMYRCASSRTFDQYEQYFGPGTRLTVT.

This clonotype occurred many times. The chain couples TRBV10-3 to TRBJ2-7; no clear D gene. V lost 4 bases, J lost 4 bases, and 5 bases lay in between. Germline V CDR1 and CDR2: ENHRY, SYGVKD. This CDR3 has 11 residues. The CDR3 sequence: CAISGGYEQYV. CDR3 coding DNA: TGTGCCATCAGTGGGGGTTACGAGCAGTACGTC.

This clonotype was recorded a few times. The junction departs from the called germline gene at one end, perhaps through a read error. The chain links TRBV4-2 to TRBJ2-7; D is perhaps TRBD1 or TRBD2 (5 bases each). CDR1 and CDR2 from the germline V gene are LGHNA and YNFKEQ. The CDR3 sequence is 16 residues long. The CDR3 nucleotides are TGTGCCAGCAACCAAGAAGCCGGGGCGCGCGACTACGAGCAGTACTTC. Translation gives CASNQEAGARDYEQYF.

This clonotype was detected only a few times. The chain combines TRBV7-6 with TRBJ2-1, with D tentatively TRBD1 (5 bases). From germline, CDR1 is SGHVS and CDR2 FNYEAQ. The CDR3 covers 14 residues. V lost 4 bases to trimming and J lost 5 bases, with 12 bases between them. The CDR3 nucleotides are TGTGCCAGCAGCTCCCGGACCAGGGACAATGAGCAGTTCTTC. Protein product: CASSSRTRDNEQFF.

The sample holds a few counts of this clonotype. J is TRBJ1-2 and V is TRBV5-1, with 10 bases identical to TRBD1. Germline CDR1 and CDR2: SGHRS and YFSETQ. V trimming: 2 bases; J trimming: 4 bases; junction bases outside the gene matches: 5. The CDR3 contains 15 residues. The CDR3 coding sequence is TGCGCCAGCAGCTTTGACAGGGGGCGCACCTATGGCTACACCTTC. Its translation: CASSFDRGRTYGYTF.

This chain connects TRBV6-2 or TRBV6-3 to TRBJ2-5, with D uncertain. V was cut by 11 bases and J by 5 bases, with 15 bases left in between. The CDR3 sequence is 12 residues long. Germline loops: CDR1 MNHEY, CDR2 SVGEGT. The CDR3 region has the DNA TGTGCCGCCCTTGGCAGGAGCGAGACCCAGTACTTC. This gives the protein CAALGRSETQYF.

This clonotype was detected many times. The genes are TRBV12-3 or TRBV12-4 and TRBJ2-5, with 9 positions matching TRBD2. The CDR3 is 14 residues long. J was trimmed by 4 bases and V by 5 bases; bases with no gene match: 5. CDR3 DNA: TGTGCCAGCAGTCCGGGGACTAGCCGAGAGACCCAGTACTTC. It is translated as CASSPGTSRETQYF.

Note on this clonotype: Just one base apart from a much larger clone, this may be a read error. As the CDR3 is not closed by the conserved phenylalanine or tryptophan, this likely results from a read error. The chain employs TRBV12-3 or TRBV12-4 and TRBJ2-1; 7 bases align to TRBD1. This CDR3 is 14 amino acids long. The trim removed 5 bases at V and 7 bases at J, leaving 8 bases unmatched. CDR3 in DNA: TGTGCCAGCAGTCTCCCGGGACAGAGGAATGAGCAGTTCCTC. It codes for CASSLPGQRNEQFL.

The rearrangement joins TRBV5-1 to TRBJ2-2, with 8 bases matching TRBD2. This CDR3 comprises 16 residues. J was trimmed by 5 bases and V by 0 bases; bases with no gene match: 6. Germline CDR1 is SGHRS and CDR2 is YFSETQ. The DNA for the CDR3 is TGCGCCAGCAGCTTGGTTCCCCGCGGGGGGACCGGGGAGCTGTTTTTT. Protein sequence: CASSLVPRGGTGELFF.

There are many counts of this clonotype. The rearrangement links TRBV5-4 to TRBJ2-4; possibly TRBD2 for D (5 bases). Germline CDR1 and CDR2: SGHNT and YYREEE (reference sequence). This CDR3 comprises 13 residues. V was clipped by 5 bases and J by 6 bases, with 12 bases between them. CDR3 nucleotides: TGTGCCAGCAGTTATGTTCGGGGAAACATTCAGTACTTC. This sequence encodes CASSYVRGNIQYF.